These T cell receptor beta chains were read from a single sample in a study of technical replicates of blood from a handful of donors. TCRdb keeps only in-frame clones here, not all; method: immunoSEQ multiplex PCR. The sample consists of fewer than 15,000 clones, 95% of them appearing once. Sequencing input: PBMCs. All receptors derive from a human donor in good health. Each CDR3 is given with its conserved first and last residue. The D gene is left open where the match is weak. Only some rows state a clone size, as once, few, many or a class for expanded clones.

>TRBV7-3|TRBJ2-2|.|TRBD2
CASSLSGLAGATGELFF
TGTGCCAGCAGCTTATCGGGACTAGCGGGAGCCACCGGGGAGCTGTTTTTT
>TRBV13|TRBJ2-1|.|TRBD1
CASSYYPGQGNNEQFF
TGTGCCAGCAGCTACTATCCGGGACAGGGGAACAATGAGCAGTTCTTC
>TRBV6-1|TRBJ2-3|.|.
CASSEPGLGTDTQYF
TGTGCCAGCAGTGAACCGGGACTGGGGACAGATACGCAGTATTTT
>TRBV2|TRBJ2-1|.|.
CASSEISGEQFF
TGTGCCAGCAGTGAAATCAGTGGCGAGCAGTTCTTC
>TRBV11-2|TRBJ2-2|.|TRBD2
CASSLEARLAGNTGELFF
TGTGCCAGCAGCTTAGAGGCCCGACTAGCGGGAAACACCGGGGAGCTGTTTTTT
>TRBV6-1|TRBJ1-3|.|.
CASSVGTASGNTIYF
TGTGCCAGCAGTGTCGGTACAGCCTCTGGAAACACCATATATTTT
>TRBV6-5|TRBJ2-6|.|.
CASRRDNSGANVLTF
TGTGCCAGCAGGAGGGACAACTCTGGGGCCAACGTCCTGACTTTC
>TRBV11-2|TRBJ2-7|.|.
CASSLVSSRYEQYF
TGTGCCAGCAGCTTAGTCTCCAGTCGATACGAGCAGTACTTC
>TRBV5-4|TRBJ2-2|.|.
CASSLGLTQSTGELFF
TGTGCCAGCAGCCTGGGCTTGACACAAAGCACCGGGGAGCTGTTTTTT
>TRBV11-3|TRBJ2-1|.|TRBD1
CASSSRDREYNEQFF
TGTGCCAGCAGCTCCCGGGACAGGGAATACAATGAGCAGTTCTTC
>TRBV5-1|TRBJ1-1|few|.
CASSLVPGGNTEAFF
TGCGCCAGCAGCTTGGTCCCCGGGGGGAACACTGAAGCTTTCTTT
>TRBV6-5|TRBJ2-7|.|TRBD2
CASSYWSSGSREQYF
TGTGCCAGCAGTTACTGGTCTAGCGGGAGTCGCGAGCAGTACTTC
>TRBV14|TRBJ1-5|once|.
CASSPKITQSNQPQHF
TGTGCCAGCAGCCCAAAGATCACACAGAGCAATCAGCCCCAGCATTTT
>TRBV7-3|TRBJ1-1|.|.
CASSLWQGTEAFF
TGTGCCAGCAGCTTGTGGCAGGGTACTGAAGCTTTCTTT
>TRBV2|TRBJ2-7|.|TRBD2
CANLMGPSGRAYEQYF
TGTGCCAACCTAATGGGTCCTTCCGGGAGGGCCTACGAGCAGTACTTC